The 22 T cell receptor beta chains below were found in one sample sequenced in a study of CD8 T cells in ankylosing spondylitis. For these receptors, no antigen is known. One entry per CDR3 protein results from TCRdb running MiXCR on the 5' RACE reads. The sample holds roughly 440,000 distinct CDR3 sequences, roughly 15% seen once. Findings and caveats of the study: Among TCR beta sequences, a motif of about 8 highly homologous variants appeared characteristic of ankylosing spondylitis blood.

Sequenced sample: blood, either unsorted or a sorted T cell fraction (not recorded which). Source of these receptors: a male donor with ankylosing spondylitis.

In the case of this clonotype: A much larger clone lies one base from this, so it may be a read error. The chain links TRBV9 to TRBJ1-2; D might be TRBD1 (6 bases). CDR1 is SGDLS and CDR2 is YYNGEE in the germline V gene. The CDR3 totals 13 residues. V shed 3 bases and J shed 2 bases, with 8 bases lying between them. The CDR3 reads CASSDGQNYGYTF. For the CDR3, the DNA is TGTGCCAGCAGCGACGGACAGAACTATGGCTACACCTTC.

The table lists this clonotype with a few counts. V gene TRBV5-1 combines with J gene TRBJ2-1; D is undetermined. This CDR3 has 19 residues. Germline V gives CDR1 SGHRS, CDR2 YFSETQ. V dropped 2 bases and J dropped 3 bases, with 24 bases sitting between them. This chain's CDR3 is CASSFNPSPIDKHYNEQFF. In nucleotides, the CDR3 is TGCGCCAGCAGCTTTAACCCCTCCCCCATCGACAAGCACTACAATGAGCAGTTCTTC.

The chain links TRBV20-1 to TRBJ2-4; TRBD1 matches at 7 bases. CDR1 and CDR2 (germline): DFQATT, SNEGSKA (reference sequence). J gave up 0 bases and V 2 bases, and 4 bases lay outside the gene matches. The CDR3 extends over 15 amino acids. CDR3 nucleotides: TGCAGTGCTAGATTAGACAGGGCAGCCAAAAACATTCAGTACTTC. Protein product: CSARLDRAAKNIQYF.

V usage is TRBV4-1 and J usage is TRBJ2-2, with 15 bases fitting TRBD2. CDR1 is MGHRA, CDR2 YSYEKL, per germline. Trimming cost V 2 bases and J 7 bases; bases outside gene matches: 17. The CDR3 has 21 residues. The CDR3 reads CASSQLGLAGGGRTLNGELFF. For the CDR3, the DNA is TGCGCCAGCAGCCAATTGGGACTAGCGGGAGGAGGGAGGACCCTCAACGGGGAGCTGTTTTTT.

The gene calls are TRBV11-1 and TRBJ2-3; TRBD2 matches at 7 bases. V lost 5 bases to trimming and J lost 3 bases; unmatched junction nucleotides: 11. The CDR3 runs 16 residues. From germline, CDR1 is SGHAT and CDR2 FQDESV (reference sequence). This chain's CDR3 is CASSPFPFSGTDTQYF. Written as DNA, the CDR3 is TGTGCCAGCAGCCCCTTCCCGTTTAGCGGGACAGATACGCAGTATTTT.

This clonotype was counted a few times. J is TRBJ2-1 and V is TRBV11-2; tentatively, D is TRBD2 (7 bases). Germline assignment: CDR1 SGHAT and CDR2 FQNNGV. The V and J ends lost 5 bases and 6 bases respectively, with 14 bases between them. The CDR3 runs 14 residues. The CDR3 loop reads CASSPGGPGNEQFF. CDR3 in DNA: TGTGCCAGCAGCCCCGGGGGGCCTGGCAATGAGCAGTTCTTC.

The V gene is TRBV5-1, the J gene TRBJ2-5; the match to TRBD2 covers 10 bases. The trim removed 1 base at V and 7 bases at J, leaving 10 bases unmatched. CDR3 length: 16 amino acids. Per the germline V gene, CDR1 is SGHRS and CDR2 is YFSETQ. CDR3: CASSLRLAGLLGTQYF. In nucleotides, the CDR3 is TGCGCCAGCAGCTTGAGACTAGCGGGCCTCCTCGGGACCCAGTACTTC.

This clonotype was counted only a few times. This rearrangement joins TRBV20-1 to TRBJ1-2; the D is unclear. Germline-derived CDR1 and CDR2 are DFQATT and SNEGSKA (reference sequence). The CDR3 extends over 14 amino acids. V shed 1 base and J shed 2 bases, with 11 bases lying between them. The CDR3 nucleotides read TGCAGTGCTAGAGCTGAGGGCCAAAACTATGGCTACACCTTC. This translates into CSARAEGQNYGYTF.

In this sample, this clonotype turned up a few times. The chain uses TRBV28 and TRBJ2-7; no clear D gene. The CDR3 spans 14 residues. Germline values: CDR1 MDHEN, CDR2 SYDVKM. The V gene lost 6 bases and the J gene lost 1 base, with 13 bases spanning the gap. CDR3 loop: CASSRQGRSYEQYF. As DNA, the CDR3 is TGTGCCAGCAGCCGCCAAGGACGATCCTACGAGCAGTACTTC.

This sequence joins TRBV5-1 and TRBJ2-5; a possible D gene is TRBD2 (6 bases). The V end lost 4 bases, the J end lost 5 bases, and 24 bases lay between the germline ends. CDR1 SGHRS and CDR2 YFSETQ come from the germline V gene. The CDR3 consists of 17 residues. CDR3 sequence: CASSQDGGAAGFETQYF. CDR3 nucleotide sequence: TGCGCCAGCAGCCAGGATGGAGGGGCCGCGGGGTTTGAGACCCAGTACTTC.

In DNA, the CDR3 is TGTGCCAGCAGCCCCGGGACCAGATCCGATGAGCAGTTCTTC. This translates into CASSPGTRSDEQFF. This chain connects TRBV11-2 to TRBJ2-1, with D perhaps assigned TRBD1 or TRBD2 (5 bases each). Germline V CDR1 and CDR2: SGHAT, FQNNGV. There are 14 residues in the CDR3. The V end lost 5 bases, the J end lost 8 bases, and 16 bases lay between the germline ends. Full variable domain (outside the CDR3, taken from reference TRBV11-2 and TRBJ2-1): EAGVAQSPRYKIIEKRQSVAFWCNPISGHATLYWYQQILGQGPKLLIQFQNNGVVDDSQLPKDRFSAERLKGVDSTLKIQPAKLEDSAVYLCASSPGTRSDEQFFGPGTRLTVL.

This clonotype was counted only a few times. V usage is TRBV5-1 and J usage is TRBJ2-5, with 7 bases matching TRBD2. V was clipped by 0 bases and J by 7 bases; unmatched bases: 9. The length of the CDR3 is 15 residues. Germline V gene lookup returns CDR1 SGHRS and CDR2 YFSETQ. CDR3 loop: CASSLDAGALGTQYF. The CDR3 DNA follows: TGCGCCAGCAGCTTGGACGCGGGAGCCCTTGGGACCCAGTACTTC.

The chain links TRBV2 to TRBJ1-5; TRBD1 is a possible D gene (5 bases). The germline V gene encodes CDR1 SNHLY and CDR2 FYNNEI. V was trimmed by 6 bases and J by 3 bases, leaving 15 bases between them. The CDR3 contains 15 residues. The CDR3 coding sequence is TGTGCCAGCAGAATGGGGTGGGGGAACAATCAGCCCCAGCATTTT. Translation gives CASRMGWGNNQPQHF.

CDR3 sequence: CSARAGGVQDTQYF. In DNA form, the CDR3 reads TGCAGTGCTAGGGCAGGGGGCGTACAAGATACGCAGTATTTT. J is TRBJ2-3 and V is TRBV20-1, with 8 bases aligning to TRBD1. V trimming: 3 bases; J trimming: 5 bases; junction bases outside the gene matches: 7. The germline gives CDR1 DFQATT, CDR2 SNEGSKA (reference sequence). CDR3 length: 14 amino acids.

This clonotype has more than one count but fewer than ten. CDR3 in amino acids: CSVSGVAGEQYF. CDR3 nucleotides: TGCAGCGTGAGTGGGGTGGCTGGCGAGCAGTACTTC. The chain employs TRBV29-1 and TRBJ2-7; no reliable D call. V lost 6 bases and J lost 6, with 15 bases in between. This CDR3 contains 12 residues. Germline loops: CDR1 SQVTM, CDR2 ANQGSEA.

This clonotype was detected a few times. The chain has TRBV28 and TRBJ1-6; D uncertain. This CDR3 is 15 amino acids long. CDR1 MDHEN and CDR2 SYDVKM come from the germline V gene. Trimming took off 4 bases at V and 5 bases at J, with 12 bases between the two ends. The CDR3 DNA reads TGTGCCAGCAGTTCCCCCGCAGTTAATAATTCACCCCTCCACTTT. Translated: CASSSPAVNNSPLHF.

In this sample, this clonotype turned up a few times. The V call is TRBV7-2, the J call TRBJ1-4; 11 positions agree with TRBD1. J gave up 8 bases and V 5 bases, and 4 bases lay outside the gene matches. CDR3 length: 14 residues. Germline CDR1 is SGHTA and CDR2 is FQGNSA. Here the CDR3 reads CASSVGTGGEKLFF. The CDR3 DNA reads as TGTGCCAGCAGCGTCGGGACAGGGGGAGAAAAACTGTTTTTT.

V is TRBV18 and J is TRBJ1-2, with unresolved D. CDR3 length: 14 amino acids. With 1 base removed from V and 1 base from J, the gap between germline ends came to 7 bases. From germline, CDR1 is KGHSH and CDR2 LQKENI. The CDR3 DNA reads as TGTGCCAGCTCACCACGGGCAGATAACTATGGCTACACCTTC. Its protein product is CASSPRADNYGYTF.

Many counts were recorded for this clonotype. The chain employs TRBV2 and TRBJ1-5; a possible D gene is TRBD1 (6 bases). V was trimmed by 6 bases and J by 4 bases, leaving 16 bases between them. The V gene's germline CDR1 is SNHLY and CDR2 FYNNEI. This CDR3 has 15 amino acids. CDR3 region: CASRGRKDSNQPQHF. CDR3 in DNA: TGTGCCAGCAGGGGGAGGAAGGACAGTAATCAGCCCCAGCATTTT. Complete variable domain (other parts from reference TRBV2 and TRBJ1-5): EPEVTQTPSHQVTQMGQEVILRCVPISNHLYFYWYRQILGQKVEFLVSFYNNEISEKSEIFDDQFSVERPDGSNFTLKIRSTKLEDSAMYFCASRGRKDSNQPQHFGDGTRLSIL.

This clonotype was detected a few times. V usage is TRBV5-1 and J usage is TRBJ1-1, with a tentative D call TRBD1 (5 bases). The V and J ends lost 5 bases and 5 bases respectively, with 22 bases between them. Germline lookup yields CDR1 SGHRS and CDR2 YFSETQ. The CDR3 covers 16 residues. In nucleotides, the CDR3 is TGCGCCAGCAGTTCCAGGACGGGGGATGATGGGACTGAAGCTTTCTTT. Amino acid sequence: CASSSRTGDDGTEAFF.

This clonotype was observed at least ten times. V gene TRBV10-3 combines with J gene TRBJ1-5; TRBD1 is a possible D gene (5 bases). The ends were cut back, 11 bases at V and 3 bases at J, with 14 bases in the middle. This CDR3 comprises 13 residues. Per the germline V gene, CDR1 is ENHRY and CDR2 is SYGVKD. Written as DNA, the CDR3 is TGTGCCGGCTCTGCCGGGGCCAATCAGCCCCAGCATTTT. It encodes CAGSAGANQPQHF.

The chain employs TRBV28 and TRBJ2-7; 8 nucleotides line up with TRBD2. CDR1 and CDR2 from the germline V gene are MDHEN and SYDVKM. The CDR3 is 12 residues long. The trim removed 7 bases at V and 3 bases at J, leaving 2 bases unmatched. The CDR3 reads CASTGGDYEQYF. In nucleotides, the CDR3 is TGTGCCAGCACCGGGGGGGACTACGAGCAGTACTTC.